The 19 T cell receptor beta chains below all came from one sample that was sequenced in a study of blood T cell repertoires in COVID-19. Using immunoSEQ multiplex PCR, the repertoire was profiled, and TCRdb retains in-frame clones only, with some absent. The sample lists some 400,000 clones, approximately 91% occurring once. Sequencing was carried out using PBMCs or T cells enriched from blood (not recorded which). The receptors originated from a woman aged 40-49 years who had been exposed to COVID-19.

This rearrangement joins TRBV3-1 (or the pseudogene TRBV3-2) to TRBJ2-7; possibly TRBD1 for D (5 bases). Germline V gene lookup returns CDR1 LGHDT and CDR2 YNNKEL (reference sequence). This CDR3 is 14 amino acids long. Trimming took 0 bases from V and 9 from J, leaving 15 bases between them. CDR3 bases: TGTGCCAGCAGCCAAGACTCACAGGTTTCGGTGCAGTACTTC. It yields the protein CASSQDSQVSVQYF.

The chain recombines TRBV3-1 (or the pseudogene TRBV3-2) with TRBJ2-5; TRBD2 agrees at 11 bases. The CDR3 sequence is 16 residues long. Trimming took 1 base from V and 5 from J; bases not matched to a gene: 6. CDR1 is LGHDT, CDR2 YNNKEL, per germline (reference sequence). The CDR3 DNA reads TGTGCCAGCAGCCAAGGCCTAGCGGGGGGCTATGAGACCCAGTACTTC. Translation: CASSQGLAGGYETQYF.

The rearrangement joins TRBV11-3 to TRBJ2-3; tentatively, D is TRBD1 (7 bases). Germline V gene sequence: CDR1 SGHNT, CDR2 YENEEA. This CDR3 is 22 amino acids long. Trimming removed 0 bases at V and 0 bases at J, with 28 bases between. The CDR3 region has the DNA TGTGCCAGCAGCTTAGAAAGAGGGGGCCGGCTAGCGACAGAAACTAGCACAGATACGCAGTATTTT. It is translated as CASSLERGGRLATETSTDTQYF.

The rearrangement uses TRBV25-1 and TRBJ2-1; tentative D call: TRBD2 (5 bases). CDR3 length equals 16 residues. The V end was cut by 7 bases, the J end by 1 base, with 17 bases between. CDR1 is MGHDK, CDR2 SYGVNS, per germline. The CDR3 nucleotides are TGTGCCAGCACCTCTAGAGGGAGTGATTCCTACAATGAGCAGTTCTTC. Translation: CASTSRGSDSYNEQFF.

The chain uses TRBV6-1 and TRBJ2-1; 9 bases are a match to TRBD2. V lost 4 bases, J lost 2 bases, and 6 bases stayed unmatched. From germline, CDR1 is MNHNS and CDR2 SASEGT. There are 16 residues in the CDR3. The CDR3 is CASSGTSEPTYNEQFF. For the CDR3, the DNA is TGTGCCAGCAGTGGGACTAGCGAACCTACCTACAATGAGCAGTTCTTC.

The chain combines TRBV15 with TRBJ1-5; no reliable D call. V lost 0 bases, J lost 2 bases, and 8 bases lay in between. The CDR3 consists of 15 residues. Germline V gives CDR1 LNHNV, CDR2 YYDKDF (reference sequence). The DNA for the CDR3 is TGTGCCACCAGCAGAGATAGGAGGGGCAATCAGCCCCAGCATTTT. It is translated as CATSRDRRGNQPQHF.

The chain's CDR3 is CASSQTQGIGGSPLHF. For the CDR3, the DNA is TGTGCCAGCAGCCAGACACAGGGAATAGGTGGATCACCCCTCCACTTT. J is TRBJ1-6 and V is TRBV3-1 (or the pseudogene TRBV3-2), with D possibly matching TRBD1 (6 bases). Germline CDR1 is LGHDT and CDR2 is YNNKEL (reference sequence). V lost 3 bases and J 10 bases, leaving 19 bases between the germline ends. This CDR3 contains 16 residues.

The chain employs TRBV30 and TRBJ1-6, with TRBD1 matching 10 bases. The V gene's germline CDR1 is GTSNPN and CDR2 SVGIG (reference sequence). V lost 2 bases, J lost 8 bases, and 6 bases stayed unmatched. The CDR3 extends over 15 amino acids. This CDR3 reads CAWSLPGTGDSPLHF. In DNA form, the CDR3 reads TGTGCCTGGAGTCTCCCCGGGACAGGGGATTCACCCCTCCACTTT.

V gene TRBV24-1 combines with J gene TRBJ2-1, with TRBD1 identical over 8 bases. Germline CDR1 reads KGHDR; CDR2 reads SFDVKD. The CDR3 covers 15 residues. The junction had 8 bases not matched to a gene; V was cut back by 4 bases and J by 7 bases. The DNA for the CDR3 is TGTGCCACCAGTGACACGGACAGGGTAGGGAATGAGCAGTTCTTC. This translates into CATSDTDRVGNEQFF.

V usage is TRBV14 and J usage is TRBJ1-6; TRBD1 agrees at 7 bases. Germline V gene sequence: CDR1 SGHDN, CDR2 FVKESK. Trimming cost V 4 bases and J 5 bases; bases outside gene matches: 8. This CDR3 contains 16 residues. This chain's CDR3 is CASSPFMGQHNSPLHF. The DNA for the CDR3 is TGTGCCAGCAGCCCTTTTATGGGACAGCATAATTCACCCCTCCACTTT.

This chain links TRBV7-5 with TRBJ1-1; the table assigns TRBD1, which was not confirmed against the DNA. TRBV7-5 constitutes a pseudogene. CDR3 length: 15 amino acids. The CDR3 here is CARSISRTENTEAFF. The CDR3 nucleotides read TGTGCCAGAAGCATCTCGCGGACAGAGAACACTGAAGCTTTCTTT.

V usage is TRBV5-1 and J usage is TRBJ1-6, with TRBD1 matching 9 bases. The CDR3 sequence is 17 residues long. Germline V CDR1 and CDR2: SGHRS, YFSETQ. V lost 4 bases to trimming and J lost 0 bases; unmatched junction nucleotides: 5. The CDR3 DNA reads TGCGCCAGCAGCGGCACGACAGGGGGCTCCTATAATTCACCCCTCCACTTT. Translation gives CASSGTTGGSYNSPLHF.

The V call is TRBV18, the J call TRBJ1-1; D possibly corresponds to TRBD1 (5 bases). CDR1 is KGHSH and CDR2 is LQKENI in the germline V gene. Deletions cut 2 bases from V and 10 bases from J, with 11 bases between. This CDR3 has 12 residues. CDR3 residues: CASSPGTWAAFF. The CDR3 DNA is TGTGCCAGCTCACCAGGGACTTGGGCAGCTTTCTTT.

The chain uses TRBV21-1 and TRBJ1-1; the table calls TRBD1, which could not be checked here. TRBV21-1 is a documented pseudogene. The CDR3 loop spans 12 amino acids. CDR3 in amino acids: CASGTGVTEAFF. The CDR3 DNA follows: TGTGCCAGCGGGACAGGGGTCACTGAAGCTTTCTTT.

This clone appeared a single time. The CDR3 DNA reads as TGTGCCAGCAGCTTAGGGACAGCCATCGGTCAGCCCCAGCATTTT. It specifies CASSLGTAIGQPQHF. J is TRBJ1-5 and V is TRBV7-9; D may be TRBD1 (6 bases). Trimming left V 1 base short and J 6 bases short, with 13 bases between. Germline-derived CDR1 and CDR2 are SEHNR and FQNEAQ (reference sequence). The CDR3 totals 15 residues.

This sequence joins TRBV18 and TRBJ1-1, with 11 bases aligning to TRBD1. CDR1 KGHSH and CDR2 LQKENI come from the germline V gene. Trimming cost V 3 bases and J 9 bases; bases outside gene matches: 9. CDR3 size: 15 residues. This CDR3 reads CASSPPPGQGEKAFF. The CDR3 bases are TGTGCCAGCTCACCCCCTCCGGGACAGGGGGAGAAAGCTTTCTTT.

The chain joins TRBV6-2 or TRBV6-3 to TRBJ2-7; D perhaps matches TRBD2 (6 bases). V gave up 4 bases and J gave up 3 bases, with 22 bases separating them. Germline CDR1 MNHEY, CDR2 SVGEGT. The CDR3 totals 17 residues. The CDR3 DNA follows: TGTGCCAGCAGTTCACAACTCGGGACTCCGAATATCTACGAGCAGTACTTC. Encoded protein: CASSSQLGTPNIYEQYF.

The gene calls are TRBV19 and TRBJ2-3; TRBD1 matches 9 bases. The trim removed 5 bases at V and 1 base at J, leaving 4 bases unmatched. The CDR3 runs to 15 residues. Germline lookup yields CDR1 LNHDA and CDR2 SQIVND (reference sequence). CDR3 in amino acids: CASSSRTGGTDTQYF. The CDR3 bases are TGTGCCAGTAGTTCTAGGACAGGGGGCACAGATACGCAGTATTTT.

This clone has a single count. This CDR3 reads CSASPPQGAGDTQYF. The CDR3 DNA is TGCAGTGCTAGTCCCCCACAGGGGGCGGGAGATACGCAGTATTTT. The rearrangement links TRBV20-1 to TRBJ2-3; 9 bases agree with TRBD1. CDR1 is DFQATT, CDR2 SNEGSKA, per germline (reference sequence). The CDR3 is 15 residues long. The J segment lost 5 bases and the V segment lost 3 bases, leaving 9 bases of the junction unmatched.